Each of the 27 T cell receptor beta chains below was sequenced from the same sample in a study of regulatory T cells in long-lasting Graves disease. The time point was: newly diagnosed GD, antithyroid drugs for less than 3 months. TCR sequences were obtained from RNA taken from PBMCs. Libraries of TCR beta came from iRepertoire HTBI primers plus Arm-PCR of CDR3 regions. One entry per CDR3 protein results from TCRdb running MiXCR on the multiplex PCR reads. The sample shows fewer than 550,000 distinct CDR3 sequences, about 15% of them seen only once. These data also featured in a second study, about T cells in Graves' hyperthyroidism and ophthalmopathy.

The material was peripheral blood mononuclear cells (PBMCs), obtained at new diagnosis, from a patient treated with antithyroid drugs. These receptor sequences come from a woman younger than 30 with Graves disease.

This clonotype was picked up one time. The chain recombines TRBV6-1 with TRBJ2-3; 11 bases are shared with TRBD1. In germline, CDR1 is MNHNS, CDR2 SASEGT. The CDR3 is 14 residues long. The V segment lost 7 bases and the J segment 4 bases; nucleotides outside the gene matches: 4. CDR3 region: CASTRTGGADTQYF. The CDR3 region has the DNA TGTGCCAGCACCAGGACAGGGGGCGCAGATACGCAGTATTTT.

This clonotype was detected many times. J is TRBJ2-7 and V is TRBV2; possibly TRBD2 for D (5 bases). The CDR3 is made up of 13 amino acids. Trimming stripped 6 bases from V and 7 bases from J, with 16 bases between. Germline V gives CDR1 SNHLY, CDR2 FYNNEI. The CDR3 coding sequence is TGTGCCAGCAGCGACTACTCCCTCGGGGAGCAGTACTTC. Its protein product is CASSDYSLGEQYF.

This clonotype was counted only a few times. The rearrangement uses TRBV28 and TRBJ2-1; D uncertain. The CDR3 contains 11 residues. The V and J ends lost 6 bases and 7 bases respectively, with 7 bases between them. The germline V gene has CDR1 MDHEN and CDR2 SYDVKM. The CDR3 DNA sequence: TGTGCCAGCAGCCGTATGAATGAGCAGTTCTTC. Its protein product is CASSRMNEQFF. The whole variable domain, remainder taken from reference TRBV28 and TRBJ2-1, is DVKVTQSSRYLVKRTGEKVFLECVQDMDHENMFWYRQDPGLGLRLIYFSYDVKMKEKGDIPEGYSVSREKKERFSLILESASTNQTSMYLCASSRMNEQFFGPGTRLTVL.

This clonotype has ten or more counts. The V call is TRBV11-2, the J call TRBJ2-2; D could derive from TRBD1 or TRBD2 (6 bases each). V lost 1 base, J lost 5 bases, and 11 bases lay in between. Germline lookup yields CDR1 SGHAT and CDR2 FQNNGV. This CDR3 has 15 amino acids. CDR3 sequence (DNA): TGTGCCAGCAGCTTAGTTGCGGGACATACCGGGGAGCTGTTTTTT. Its protein is CASSLVAGHTGELFF.

The chain carries TRBV4-3 and TRBJ2-7, with TRBD2 matching 9 bases. The junction had 6 bases not matched to a gene; V was cut back by 5 bases and J by 4 bases. Germline CDR1 is LGHNA and CDR2 is YSLEER. The CDR3 extends over 14 amino acids. CDR3 in DNA: TGCGCCAGCAGCGCGGCGGGAGGGGATTACGAGCAGTACTTC. Protein: CASSAAGGDYEQYF.

In its sample, this clonotype was seen a few times. The chain combines TRBV6-6 with TRBJ1-3; 9 bases are a match to TRBD1. Germline V gene data show CDR1 as MNHNY and CDR2 as SVGAGI (reference sequence). V lost 0 bases and J lost 4; bases outside the gene matches: 1. CDR3 length: 15 residues. The CDR3 DNA sequence: TGTGCCAGCAGTTACTCGACAGGGGGAGGAAACACCATATATTTT. Its protein product is CASSYSTGGGNTIYF.

This clonotype was picked up a small number of times. The gene calls are TRBV4-1 and TRBJ2-7; D is unresolved. V was pared by 3 bases and J by 5 bases, with 14 bases between. In germline, CDR1 is MGHRA, CDR2 YSYEKL. The CDR3 consists of 14 residues. CDR3 protein: CASSQKQGVDEQYF. CDR3 bases: TGCGCCAGCAGCCAGAAACAAGGTGTCGACGAGCAGTACTTC.

There are a few counts of this clonotype. The chain carries TRBV28 and TRBJ1-5; TRBD1 is a possible D gene (5 bases). Germline CDR1 is MDHEN and CDR2 is SYDVKM. This CDR3 has 17 residues. V dropped 3 bases and J dropped 3 bases, with 18 bases sitting between them. This CDR3 reads CASSLGGVPGFNQPQHF. CDR3 bases: TGTGCCAGCAGTTTGGGGGGGGTTCCGGGGTTCAATCAGCCCCAGCATTTT.

This clonotype was recorded at least ten times. The chain combines TRBV28 with TRBJ1-1; the D gene is possibly TRBD1 (5 bases). The CDR3 covers 14 residues. The V end was cut by 6 bases, the J end by 0 bases, with 11 bases between. The germline CDR1 and CDR2 sequences are MDHEN and SYDVKM. The CDR3 bases are TGTGCCAGCAGAGGACAATACATGAACACTGAAGCTTTCTTT. Its protein product is CASRGQYMNTEAFF.

This clonotype turned up a few times. The rearrangement joins TRBV30 to TRBJ1-2; 10 bases line up with TRBD1. CDR3 length: 16 residues. The ends lost 3 bases at V and 1 base at J; junction bases unmatched: 8. Germline V gives CDR1 GTSNPN, CDR2 SVGIG (reference sequence). The CDR3 coding sequence is TGTGCCTGGAGCGGACAGGGGGTGGTGGGTAACTATGGCTACACCTTC. Translation: CAWSGQGVVGNYGYTF.

This clonotype has just a few counts. This chain connects TRBV27 to TRBJ2-2; D gene ambiguous. The CDR3 runs 14 residues. V was pared by 3 bases and J by 2 bases, with 7 bases between. Germline CDR1 MNHEY, CDR2 SMNVEV (reference sequence). The CDR3 DNA sequence: TGTGCCAGCAGTTTTTCTCCTAACACCGGGGAGCTGTTTTTT. It yields the protein CASSFSPNTGELFF.

This rearrangement joins TRBV15 to TRBJ2-2; D gene unclear. V gave up 0 bases and J gave up 1 base, with 6 bases separating them. Germline V gene lookup returns CDR1 LNHNV and CDR2 YYDKDF (reference sequence). The CDR3 spans 15 residues. The CDR3 DNA follows: TGTGCCACCAGCAGAGACCTTCTGAACACCGGGGAGCTGTTTTTT. As protein: CATSRDLLNTGELFF. The whole variable domain, filled in from reference TRBV15 and TRBJ2-2, reads DAMVIQNPRYQVTQFGKPVTLSCSQTLNHNVMYWYQQKSSQAPKLLFHYYDKDFNNEADTPDNFQSRRPNTSFCFLDIRSPGLGDTAMYLCATSRDLLNTGELFFGEGSRLTVL.

Note on this clonotype: One base away lies a much larger clone, so this may be a sequencing read error. The J gene is TRBJ2-3, the V gene TRBV14; TRBD1 is a possible D gene (6 bases). The assigned J gene may be wrong: the sequence end matches TRBJ2-1 better. Germline-derived CDR1 and CDR2 are SGHDN and FVKESK. The CDR3 runs 15 residues. Here the CDR3 reads CAGSPWTNQGNEQFF. In DNA form, the CDR3 reads TGTGCCGGCAGCCCTTGGACAAACCAGGGGAATGAGCAGTTCTTC.

The chain joins TRBV27 to TRBJ2-1, with 8 positions matching TRBD2. The germline V gene encodes CDR1 MNHEY and CDR2 SMNVEV (reference sequence). V shed 7 bases, J shed 5 bases, and the junction held 7 bases outside the gene matches. This CDR3 is 14 amino acids long. CDR3 nucleotide sequence: TGTGCCAGCACCCGTACTAGCGGTCACAATGAGCAGTTCTTC. It specifies CASTRTSGHNEQFF.

On this clonotype itself: A read error is possible here, since a much larger clone lies one base away. The V and J genes are TRBV12-3 or TRBV12-4 and TRBJ1-5; D gene unclear. CDR3 length: 18 amino acids. This CDR3 is CASSPRRPGRFLNRPQHF. The CDR3 DNA reads as TGTGCCAGCAGCCCACGGCGCCCCGGACGTTTTCTCAATCGGCCCCAGCATTTT.

This chain connects TRBV2 to TRBJ2-1, with D hard to call. V was pared by 8 bases and J by 3 bases, with 5 bases between. CDR1 is SNHLY and CDR2 is FYNNEI in the germline V gene. The CDR3 has 11 residues. The CDR3 coding sequence is TGTGCCAGCCTCATCTACAATGAGCAGTTCTTC. Its protein product is CASLIYNEQFF.

This clonotype came up many times. This chain uses TRBV11-1 with TRBJ2-7, with D possibly matching TRBD1 (6 bases). The CDR3 spans 15 residues. Trimming left V 5 bases short and J 3 bases short, with 17 bases between. Per the germline V gene, CDR1 is SGHAT and CDR2 is FQDESV (reference sequence). CDR3 bases: TGTGCCAGCAGCCCTCCTTATGCAGGGGACTACGAGCAGTACTTC. It is translated as CASSPPYAGDYEQYF.

This clonotype was picked up many times. The chain links TRBV11-2 to TRBJ2-1; 12 nucleotides align to TRBD2. Germline lookup yields CDR1 SGHAT and CDR2 FQNNGV. J was trimmed by 5 bases and V by 3 bases; bases with no gene match: 2. The CDR3 has 15 amino acids. The CDR3 nucleotides are TGTGCCAGCAGCTTCGGACTAGCGGGAAACAATGAGCAGTTCTTC. This codes for CASSFGLAGNNEQFF.

This clonotype was seen a few times. The V gene is TRBV28, the J gene TRBJ1-2; D call uncertain. The V gene's germline CDR1 is MDHEN and CDR2 SYDVKM. V gave up 6 bases and J gave up 1 base, with 24 bases separating them. This CDR3 comprises 18 residues. The CDR3 loop reads CASRPVTIEQPYNYGYTF. The DNA of the CDR3 is TGTGCCAGCAGACCCGTCACAATCGAACAGCCTTATAACTATGGCTACACCTTC.

This clonotype was seen repeatedly, ten times or more. This chain connects TRBV3-1 to TRBJ2-4; possible D gene TRBD2, 6 bases. The CDR3 has 13 amino acids. CDR1 and CDR2 (germline): LGHDT, YNNKEL (reference sequence). Trimming stripped 4 bases from V and 7 bases from J, with 11 bases between. CDR3 amino acids: CASSPGTFNIQYF. The DNA of the CDR3 is TGTGCCAGCAGCCCTGGGACTTTTAACATTCAGTACTTC.

This clonotype has only a few counts. The CDR3 bases are TGTGCCAGCAGCCAGGGCAAAAACATTCAGTACTTC. Its protein product is CASSQGKNIQYF. The rearrangement links TRBV3-1 to TRBJ2-4, with D uncertain. This CDR3 comprises 12 residues. V gave up 3 bases and J gave up 3 bases, with 3 bases separating them. Looked up from germline, CDR1 is LGHDT and CDR2 is YNNKEL (reference sequence).

This clonotype was recorded many times. The genes are TRBV12-3 or TRBV12-4 and TRBJ2-3; 14 bases are a match to TRBD2. V shed 4 bases and J 3 bases; nucleotides not matched to a gene: 3. The CDR3 is 16 residues long. The CDR3 DNA reads as TGTGCCAGCAGTTCTGGACTAGCGGGAGGAACAGATACGCAGTATTTT. Translated: CASSSGLAGGTDTQYF.

The chain carries TRBV28 and TRBJ1-3; the D is unclear. With 3 bases removed from V and 8 bases from J, the gap between germline ends came to 14 bases. The CDR3 sequence is 14 residues long. Germline values: CDR1 MDHEN, CDR2 SYDVKM. The CDR3 region has the DNA TGTGCCAGCAGTTTTTCTTTAGGGAGGGACACCATATATTTT. It encodes CASSFSLGRDTIYF.

This clonotype was observed many times. The rearrangement joins TRBV5-4 to TRBJ2-5; D possibly matches TRBD1 or TRBD2 (6 bases each). The CDR3 sequence is 14 residues long. Germline V CDR1 and CDR2: SGHNT, YYREEE (reference sequence). The ends were cut back, 3 bases at V and 5 bases at J, with 14 bases in the middle. CDR3 nucleotides: TGTGCCAGCAGCTGGAGGGGACATCGGGAGACCCAGTACTTC. The encoded protein is CASSWRGHRETQYF.

This clonotype was seen a few times. The rearrangement uses TRBV27 and TRBJ2-3, with D maybe TRBD1 (6 bases). The CDR3 covers 14 residues. In germline, CDR1 is MNHEY, CDR2 SMNVEV (reference sequence). Trimming removed 5 bases from V and 2 bases from J, with 11 bases in between. CDR3 protein: CASSPQGTTDTQYF. CDR3 coding DNA: TGTGCCAGCAGTCCTCAGGGGACCACAGATACGCAGTATTTT.

This clonotype was found many times. In nucleotides, the CDR3 is TGTGCCAGCAGTTTGCGGACAAGAGCCACCGGGGAGCTGTTTTTT. The encoded protein is CASSLRTRATGELFF. The J gene is TRBJ2-2, the V gene TRBV28; perhaps TRBD1 as D (5 bases). CDR3 length: 15 residues. Trimming left V 3 bases short and J 4 bases short, with 12 bases between. Germline loops: CDR1 MDHEN, CDR2 SYDVKM.

The rearrangement links TRBV4-2 to TRBJ2-5, with no clear D. The V and J ends lost 0 bases and 2 bases respectively, with 7 bases between them. The CDR3 has 14 residues. Looked up from germline, CDR1 is LGHNA and CDR2 is YNFKEQ. CDR3: CASSQDKEQETQYF. In DNA, the CDR3 is TGTGCCAGCAGCCAAGATAAGGAACAAGAGACCCAGTACTTC.